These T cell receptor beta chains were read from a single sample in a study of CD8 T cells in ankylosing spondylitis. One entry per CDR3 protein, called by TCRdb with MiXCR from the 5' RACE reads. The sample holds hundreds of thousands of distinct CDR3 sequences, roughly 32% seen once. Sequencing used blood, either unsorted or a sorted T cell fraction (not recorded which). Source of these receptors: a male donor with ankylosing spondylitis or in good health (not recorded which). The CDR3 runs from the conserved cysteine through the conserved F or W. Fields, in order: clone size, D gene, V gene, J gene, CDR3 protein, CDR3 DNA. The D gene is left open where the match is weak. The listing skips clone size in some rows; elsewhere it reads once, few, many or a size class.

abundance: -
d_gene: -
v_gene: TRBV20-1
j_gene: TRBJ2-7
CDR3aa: CSAREDYEQYF
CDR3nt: TGCAGTGCTAGGGAAGACTACGAGCAGTACTTC

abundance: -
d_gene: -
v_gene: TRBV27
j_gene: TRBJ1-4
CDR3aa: CASTADGRELFF
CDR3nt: TGTGCCAGCACCGCCGATGGTCGGGAACTGTTTTTT

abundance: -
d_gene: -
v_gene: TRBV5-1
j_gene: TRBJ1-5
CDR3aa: CASSKGGKGQPQHF
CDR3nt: TGCGCCAGCAGCAAGGGGGGTAAGGGACAGCCCCAGCATTTT

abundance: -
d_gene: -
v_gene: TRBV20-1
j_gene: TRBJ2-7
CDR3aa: CSARGTRYEQYF
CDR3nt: TGCAGTGCTAGAGGGACGAGATACGAGCAGTACTTC

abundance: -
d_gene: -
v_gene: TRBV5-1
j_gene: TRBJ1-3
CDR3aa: CASTAGDFSGNTIYF
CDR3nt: TGCGCCAGCACAGCCGGGGACTTCTCTGGAAACACCATATATTTT

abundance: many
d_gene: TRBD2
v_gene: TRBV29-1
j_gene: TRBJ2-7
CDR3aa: CSARSGNSYEQYF
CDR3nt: TGCAGCGCTAGAAGCGGGAACTCCTACGAGCAGTACTTC

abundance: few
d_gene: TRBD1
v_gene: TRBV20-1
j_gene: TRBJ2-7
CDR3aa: CSAPDRVAEQYF
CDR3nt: TGCAGTGCCCCGGACAGGGTCGCCGAGCAGTACTTC

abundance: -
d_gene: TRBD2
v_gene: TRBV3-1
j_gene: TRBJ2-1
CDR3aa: CASSQVIAGGDRPYNEQFF
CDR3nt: TGTGCCAGCAGCCAAGTTATAGCGGGGGGAGACCGGCCCTACAATGAGCAGTTCTTC

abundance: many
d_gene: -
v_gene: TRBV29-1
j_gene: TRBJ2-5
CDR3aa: CSVQGHLMQTQYF
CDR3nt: TGCAGCGTCCAGGGACACCTAATGCAGACCCAGTACTTC

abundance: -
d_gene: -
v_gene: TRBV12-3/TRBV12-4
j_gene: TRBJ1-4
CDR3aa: CASSAGGRATNEKLFF
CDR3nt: TGTGCCAGCAGTGCCGGCGGGAGGGCAACTAATGAAAAACTGTTTTTT

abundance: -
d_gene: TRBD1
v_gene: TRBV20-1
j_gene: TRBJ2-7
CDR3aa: CSATPPTGVQGQYF
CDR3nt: TGCAGTGCTACCCCACCGACAGGGGTCCAAGGGCAGTACTTC

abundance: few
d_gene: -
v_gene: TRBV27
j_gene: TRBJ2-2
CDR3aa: CASSFVGQTGELFF
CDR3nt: TGTGCCAGCAGTTTTGTAGGGCAGACCGGGGAGCTGTTTTTT

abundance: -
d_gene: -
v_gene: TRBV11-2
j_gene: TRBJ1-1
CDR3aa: CASSSPALAEAFF
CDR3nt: TGTGCCAGCAGCTCCCCCGCCCTCGCTGAAGCTTTCTTT

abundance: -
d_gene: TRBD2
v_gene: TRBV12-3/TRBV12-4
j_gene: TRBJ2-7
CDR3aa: CASSFSGITYEQYF
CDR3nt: TGTGCCAGCAGTTTTAGCGGGATCACCTACGAGCAGTACTTC

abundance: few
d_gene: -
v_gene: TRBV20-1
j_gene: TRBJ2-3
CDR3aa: CSAAQGVGTDTQYF
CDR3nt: TGCAGTGCCGCTCAGGGCGTAGGCACAGATACGCAGTATTTT

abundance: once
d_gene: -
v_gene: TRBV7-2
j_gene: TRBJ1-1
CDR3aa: CASSLWVPAEAYF
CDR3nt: TGTGCCAGCAGCTTATGGGTCCCAGCTGAAGCTTACTTT

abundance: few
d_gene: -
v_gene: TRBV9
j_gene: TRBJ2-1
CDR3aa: CASSVDGKQFF
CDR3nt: TGTGCCAGCAGCGTAGATGGGAAGCAGTTCTTC

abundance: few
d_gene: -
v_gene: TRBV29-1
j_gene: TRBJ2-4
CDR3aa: CSVEDELAKNIQYF
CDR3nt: TGCAGCGTTGAAGATGAACTAGCCAAAAACATTCAGTACTTC

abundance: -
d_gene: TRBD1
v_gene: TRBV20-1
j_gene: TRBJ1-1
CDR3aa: CSATSGGGNTEAFF
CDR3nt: TGCAGTGCTACCTCAGGGGGAGGGAACACTGAAGCTTTCTTT

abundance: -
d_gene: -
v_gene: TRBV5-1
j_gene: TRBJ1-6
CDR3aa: CASSPDTFSLHF
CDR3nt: TGCGCCAGCAGCCCTGACACGTTTTCCCTCCACTTT

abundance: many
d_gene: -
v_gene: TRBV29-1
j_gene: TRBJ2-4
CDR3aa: CSVEGQNIQYF
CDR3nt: TGCAGCGTTGAAGGGCAAAACATTCAGTACTTC

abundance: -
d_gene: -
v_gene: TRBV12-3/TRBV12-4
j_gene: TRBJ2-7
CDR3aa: CASRHSSYEQYF
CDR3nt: TGTGCCAGCAGGCACAGCTCCTACGAGCAGTACTTC

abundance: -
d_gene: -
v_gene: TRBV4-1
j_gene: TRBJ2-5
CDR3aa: CASSRGLRETQYF
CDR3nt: TGCGCCAGCAGCCGAGGCCTAAGAGAGACCCAGTACTTC

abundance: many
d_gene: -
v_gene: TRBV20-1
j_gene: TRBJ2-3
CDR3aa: CSGRVGTDTQYF
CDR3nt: TGCAGTGGTCGGGTTGGGACAGATACGCAGTATTTT

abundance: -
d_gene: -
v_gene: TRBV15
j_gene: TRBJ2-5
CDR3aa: CATSLGQRRETQYF
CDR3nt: TGTGCCACCAGCCTCGGACAGAGGCGAGAGACCCAGTACTTC

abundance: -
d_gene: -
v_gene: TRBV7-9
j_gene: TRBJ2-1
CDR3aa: CASSLRSENEQFF
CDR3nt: TGTGCCAGCAGTCTTAGATCGGAAAATGAGCAGTTCTTC

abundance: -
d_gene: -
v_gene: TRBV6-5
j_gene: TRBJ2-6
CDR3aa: CASSYSLSSGANVLTF
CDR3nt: TGTGCCAGCAGTTACTCGCTGAGCTCTGGGGCCAACGTCCTGACTTTC

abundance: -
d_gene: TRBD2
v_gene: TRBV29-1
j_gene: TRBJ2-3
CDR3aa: CSGGLAGFFGNTQYF
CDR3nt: TGCAGCGGGGGACTAGCGGGGTTTTTTGGAAATACGCAGTATTTT

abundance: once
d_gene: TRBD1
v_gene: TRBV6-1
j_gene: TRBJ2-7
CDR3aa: CASTKGGRISYEQYF
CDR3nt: TGTGCCAGCACAAAAGGGGGCCGAATATCCTACGAGCAGTACTTC

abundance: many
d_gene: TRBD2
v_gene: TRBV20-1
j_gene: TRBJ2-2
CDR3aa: CSAMVGLAGGIANTGELFF
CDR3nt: TGCAGTGCGATGGTCGGACTAGCGGGGGGGATCGCGAACACCGGGGAGCTGTTTTTT